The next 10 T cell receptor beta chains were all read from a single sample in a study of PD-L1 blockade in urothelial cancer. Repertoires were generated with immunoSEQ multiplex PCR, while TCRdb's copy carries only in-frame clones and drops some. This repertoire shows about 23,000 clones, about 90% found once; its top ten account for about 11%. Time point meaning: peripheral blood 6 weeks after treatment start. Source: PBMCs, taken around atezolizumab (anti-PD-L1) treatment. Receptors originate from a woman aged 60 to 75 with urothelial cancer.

The CDR3 loop is CASSLVGQTYEQYF. CDR3 sequence (DNA): TGTGCCAGCAGCTTGGTCGGACAGACTTACGAGCAGTACTTC. The rearrangement links TRBV5-4 to TRBJ2-7; D might be TRBD1 (6 bases). Germline V gene lookup returns CDR1 SGHNT and CDR2 YYREEE (reference sequence). The CDR3 extends over 14 amino acids. Deletions cut 0 bases from V and 4 bases from J, with 11 bases between.

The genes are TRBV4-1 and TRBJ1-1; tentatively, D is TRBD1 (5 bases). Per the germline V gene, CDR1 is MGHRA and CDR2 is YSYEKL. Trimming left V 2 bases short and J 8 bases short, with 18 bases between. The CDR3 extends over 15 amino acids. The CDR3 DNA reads TGCGCCAGCAGCCAAACAGGTAACCGCGTCAACGAAGCTTTCTTT. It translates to CASSQTGNRVNEAFF.

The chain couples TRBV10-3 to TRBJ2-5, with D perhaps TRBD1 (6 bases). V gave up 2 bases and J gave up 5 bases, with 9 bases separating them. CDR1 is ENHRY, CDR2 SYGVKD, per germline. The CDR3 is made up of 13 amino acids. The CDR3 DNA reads TGTGCCATCAGTGAGGGGGGCGATGAGACCCAGTACTTC. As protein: CAISEGGDETQYF.

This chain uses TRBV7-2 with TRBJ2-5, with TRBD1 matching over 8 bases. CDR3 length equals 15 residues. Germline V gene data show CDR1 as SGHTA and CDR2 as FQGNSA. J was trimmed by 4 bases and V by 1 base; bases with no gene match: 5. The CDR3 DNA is TGTGCCAGCAGCTTAGAGGGACAGGAGGTAGAGACCCAGTACTTC. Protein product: CASSLEGQEVETQYF.

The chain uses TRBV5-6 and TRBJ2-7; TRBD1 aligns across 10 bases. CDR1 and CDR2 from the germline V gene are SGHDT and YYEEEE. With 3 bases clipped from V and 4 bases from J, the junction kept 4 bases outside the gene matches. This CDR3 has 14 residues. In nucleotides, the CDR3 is TGTGCCAGCAGCTGGACAGGGGGTCGGTACGAGCAGTACTTC. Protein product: CASSWTGGRYEQYF.

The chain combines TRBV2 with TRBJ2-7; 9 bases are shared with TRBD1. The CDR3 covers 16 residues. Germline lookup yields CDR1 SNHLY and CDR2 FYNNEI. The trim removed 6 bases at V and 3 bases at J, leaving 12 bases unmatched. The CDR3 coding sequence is TGTGCCAGCAGAGTTGACGTCGGACAGGGGAGCTACGAGCAGTACTTC. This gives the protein CASRVDVGQGSYEQYF.

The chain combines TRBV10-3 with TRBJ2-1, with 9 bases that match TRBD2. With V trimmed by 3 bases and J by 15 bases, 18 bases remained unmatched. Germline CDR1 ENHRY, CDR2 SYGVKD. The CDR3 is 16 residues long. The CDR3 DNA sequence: TGTGCCATCAGTGAACAGTTAGCGGGAGTGTCCAGTTATGGGTTCTTC. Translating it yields CAISEQLAGVSSYGFF.

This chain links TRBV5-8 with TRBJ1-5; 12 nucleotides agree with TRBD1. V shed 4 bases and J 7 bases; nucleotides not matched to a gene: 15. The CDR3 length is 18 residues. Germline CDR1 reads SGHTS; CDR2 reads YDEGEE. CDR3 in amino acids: CASSPSNVRDRGLQPQHF. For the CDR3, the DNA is TGTGCCAGCAGCCCCTCCAACGTCCGGGACAGGGGGCTACAGCCCCAGCATTTT. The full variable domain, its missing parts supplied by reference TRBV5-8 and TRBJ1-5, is EAGVTQSPTHLIKTRGQQATLRCSPISGHTSVYWYQQALGLGLQFLLWYDEGEERNRGNFPPRFSGRQFPNYSSELNVNALELEDSALYLCASSPSNVRDRGLQPQHFGDGTRLSIL.

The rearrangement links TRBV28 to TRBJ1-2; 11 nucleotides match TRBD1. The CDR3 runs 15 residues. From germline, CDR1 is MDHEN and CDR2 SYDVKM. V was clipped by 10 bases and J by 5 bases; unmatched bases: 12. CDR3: CAIPAGTGGIYGYTF. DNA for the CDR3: TGTGCCATCCCGGCCGGGACAGGGGGGATTTATGGCTACACCTTC.

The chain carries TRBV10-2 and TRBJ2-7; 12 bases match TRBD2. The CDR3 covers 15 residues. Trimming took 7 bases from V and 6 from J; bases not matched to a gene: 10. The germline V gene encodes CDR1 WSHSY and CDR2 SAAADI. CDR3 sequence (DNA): TGCGCCAGCAAAACTAGCGGGGGGCCCCTGGGCGAGCAGTACTTC. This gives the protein CASKTSGGPLGEQYF.